One and the same sample provided the 26 T cell receptor beta chains below, sequenced in a study of T cells in Graves' hyperthyroidism and ophthalmopathy. Regions amplified from RNA transcripts were the TCR beta CDR3 regions. A set of HTBI primers served as the primers for a first-round RT-PCR of the TCR CDR3. TCRdb reprocessed the multiplex PCR reads via MiXCR and lists one record per CDR3 protein. The repertoire includes hundreds of thousands of distinct CDR3 sequences, roughly 17% of them detected once, and 18% sits in the top ten. Sequencing was performed on blood. The receptors shown here come from a young woman with Graves' hyperthyroidism.

This clonotype was detected ten times or more. The chain recombines TRBV6-1 with TRBJ1-6; D is perhaps TRBD1 (6 bases). This CDR3 is built from 15 residues. Trimming left V 4 bases short and J 7 bases short, with 14 bases between. The germline V gene has CDR1 MNHNS and CDR2 SASEGT. The DNA for the CDR3 is TGTGCCAGCAGTGGATATACAGGGTTCAATTCACCCCTCCACTTT. The encoded protein is CASSGYTGFNSPLHF.

There are many counts of this clonotype. The CDR3 sequence: CAWKELSYTEAFF. In nucleotides, the CDR3 is TGTGCCTGGAAAGAGCTGTCTTACACTGAAGCTTTCTTT. The rearrangement uses TRBV30 and TRBJ1-1; D gene uncertain. Germline V gives CDR1 GTSNPN, CDR2 SVGIG (reference sequence). The CDR3 totals 13 residues. The V end lost 4 bases, the J end lost 3 bases, and 12 bases lay between the germline ends.

This clonotype was counted a few times. The rearrangement uses TRBV29-1 and TRBJ1-1; D remains unclear. The CDR3 consists of 12 residues. CDR1 is SQVTM and CDR2 is ANQGSEA in the germline V gene. Trimming pared 4 bases from V and 4 bases from J, leaving 10 bases between. DNA for the CDR3: TGCAGCGTTGGGGGAGGCGGCACTGAAGCTTTCTTT. It encodes CSVGGGGTEAFF.

This clonotype showed up just a few times. This chain connects TRBV19 to TRBJ2-1, with D hard to call. The CDR3 covers 12 residues. Germline-derived CDR1 and CDR2 are LNHDA and SQIVND (reference sequence). The germline V and J ends were trimmed by 3 bases and 4 bases, with 4 bases remaining between them. CDR3 sequence reads: CASSMTYNEQFF. The DNA for the CDR3 is TGTGCCAGTAGTATGACATACAATGAGCAGTTCTTC. The full variable domain, in which reference TRBV19 and TRBJ2-1 provide the parts outside the CDR3, is DGGITQSPKYLFRKEGQNVTLSCEQNLNHDAMYWYRQDPGQGLRLIYYSQIVNDFQKGDIAEGYSVSREKKESFPLTVTSAQKNPTAFYLCASSMTYNEQFFGPGTRLTVL.

This clonotype came up many times. The J gene is TRBJ1-5, the V gene TRBV2; a weak D match, TRBD1 (5 bases). Germline CDR1 SNHLY, CDR2 FYNNEI. V lost 6 bases and J 3 bases, leaving 15 bases between the germline ends. This CDR3 is 15 amino acids long. CDR3 protein: CASRRSGPHNQPQHF. DNA for the CDR3: TGTGCCAGCAGGCGGTCAGGGCCTCACAATCAGCCCCAGCATTTT.

This clonotype came up many times. This chain links TRBV5-1 with TRBJ1-2; 7 bases match TRBD1. V trimming: 3 bases; J trimming: 5 bases; junction bases outside the gene matches: 16. This CDR3 has 17 residues. Germline V lookup: CDR1 SGHRS, CDR2 YFSETQ. The CDR3 region has the DNA TGCGCCAGCAGCTATGAAATCCGGGACAGCCTATCTTATGGCTACACCTTC. Protein sequence: CASSYEIRDSLSYGYTF.

This clonotype was seen many times. The chain has TRBV6-1 and TRBJ2-7; TRBD2 aligns across 7 bases. J lost 4 bases, V lost 8 bases, and 8 bases had no gene match. Germline CDR1 MNHNS, CDR2 SASEGT. This CDR3 has 13 amino acids. CDR3 sequence reads: CASGRGPLYEQYF. CDR3 bases: TGTGCCAGCGGGAGGGGACCCCTATACGAGCAGTACTTC.

This clonotype showed up many times. The junction shows a germline mismatch at one end, possibly a read error. The chain couples TRBV7-2 to TRBJ2-5, with D perhaps matching TRBD2 (6 bases). CDR1 SGHTA and CDR2 FQGNSA come from the germline V gene. The CDR3 loop spans 14 amino acids. This CDR3 reads CASSRLVQQGTQYF. Written as DNA, the CDR3 is TGTGCCAGCAGCCGACTAGTTCAACAAGGGACCCAGTACTTC.

The sample holds many counts of this clonotype. This sequence joins TRBV5-5 and TRBJ2-3, with unresolved D. Looked up from germline, CDR1 is SGHKS and CDR2 is YYEKEE (reference sequence). The CDR3 contains 15 residues. Between the trimmed V and J ends, which lost 1 base and 0 bases, there was a span of 9 bases. The CDR3 loop is CASSLPTTSTDTQYF. The CDR3 DNA follows: TGTGCCAGCAGCTTGCCCACTACTAGCACAGATACGCAGTATTTT.

This clonotype was seen many times. This sequence joins TRBV7-9 and TRBJ1-2; D uncertain. V was pared by 3 bases and J by 3 bases, with 5 bases between. CDR3 length: 12 residues. Germline CDR1 SEHNR, CDR2 FQNEAQ (reference sequence). CDR3 in amino acids: CASSLRDYGYTF. The CDR3 nucleotides are TGTGCCAGCAGCTTGCGAGACTATGGCTACACCTTC.

This clonotype was counted many times. The gene calls are TRBV30 and TRBJ1-4, with 10 bases identical to TRBD1. The V gene's germline CDR1 is GTSNPN and CDR2 SVGIG (reference sequence). This CDR3 region has 14 residues. V gave up 5 bases and J gave up 5 bases; unmatched junction bases: 5. The CDR3: CAWGTGANNEKLFF. The CDR3 coding sequence is TGTGCCTGGGGGACAGGGGCGAACAATGAAAAACTGTTTTTT. Full variable domain (rest looked up from reference TRBV30 and TRBJ1-4): SQTIHQWPATLVQPVGSPLSLECTVEGTSNPNLYWYRQAAGRGLQLLFYSVGIGQISSEVPQNLSASRPQDRQFILSSKKLLLSDSGFYLCAWGTGANNEKLFFGSGTQLSVL.

This clonotype has just a few counts. The chain is built from TRBV11-2 and TRBJ2-2, with D maybe TRBD2 (6 bases). The CDR3 contains 18 residues. With 5 bases removed from V and 5 bases from J, the gap between germline ends came to 24 bases. Germline loops: CDR1 SGHAT, CDR2 FQNNGV. The CDR3: CASSPLPRSGVWTGELFF. The DNA of the CDR3 is TGTGCCAGCAGCCCCCTACCTCGGTCGGGAGTTTGGACCGGGGAGCTGTTTTTT.

The chain has TRBV6-1 and TRBJ2-5, with 9 positions matching TRBD1. Germline trimming cut 6 bases from V and 6 bases from J; bases unmatched to any gene: 11. The CDR3 is made up of 15 amino acids. CDR1 MNHNS and CDR2 SASEGT come from the germline V gene. The CDR3 DNA reads as TGTGCCAGCAGACCCCCGGGACAGGGAGCGCAGACCCAGTACTTC. Residues: CASRPPGQGAQTQYF.

J is TRBJ2-3 and V is TRBV10-3, with D hard to call. Between the trimmed V and J ends, which lost 3 bases and 1 base, there was a span of 8 bases. Germline V gives CDR1 ENHRY, CDR2 SYGVKD. This CDR3 is 14 amino acids long. Here the CDR3 reads CAISDPAGTDTQYF. CDR3 nucleotides: TGTGCCATCAGTGACCCGGCCGGCACAGATACGCAGTATTTT.

This clonotype was detected many times. The gene calls are TRBV28 and TRBJ1-2, with D unresolved. The germline V gene has CDR1 MDHEN and CDR2 SYDVKM. V lost 7 bases to trimming and J lost 2 bases, with 17 bases between them. The CDR3 length is 15 residues. In DNA, the CDR3 is TGTGCCAGCATCCCCCCGGGTGGACCGAACTATGGCTACACCTTC. Translating it yields CASIPPGGPNYGYTF.

This clonotype has a single count. The chain uses TRBV24-1 and TRBJ2-4, with D perhaps matching TRBD1 (5 bases). V lost 9 bases, J lost 3 bases, and 8 bases lay in between. The CDR3 spans 12 residues. Per the germline V gene, CDR1 is KGHDR and CDR2 is SFDVKD. The CDR3 coding sequence is TGTGCCACCCAGGGCAACAAAAACATTCAGTACTTC. Translated: CATQGNKNIQYF.

This clonotype has a handful of counts. The chain has TRBV7-9 and TRBJ2-7; 10 positions match TRBD2. J lost 3 bases, V lost 4 bases, and 6 bases had no gene match. In germline, CDR1 is SEHNR, CDR2 FQNEAQ (reference sequence). The CDR3 runs 15 residues. CDR3 sequence reads: CASSSSGRGNYEQYF. CDR3 sequence (DNA): TGTGCCAGCAGCTCTAGCGGGAGAGGGAACTACGAGCAGTACTTC.

This clonotype was found a few times. The gene calls are TRBV7-9 and TRBJ2-5; 7 positions match TRBD1. In germline, CDR1 is SEHNR, CDR2 FQNEAQ (reference sequence). This CDR3 spans 13 amino acids. Unmatched junction bases numbered 4, after V lost 5 bases and J lost 4 bases. CDR3 DNA sequence: TGTGCCAGCAGCGCCGCAGGGGGAGAGACCCAGTACTTC. This gives the protein CASSAAGGETQYF.

This clonotype was picked up a small number of times. A read error may account for a junction end that differs from germline. The genes are TRBV2 and TRBJ2-6; D is ambiguous. Germline V CDR1 and CDR2: SNHLY, FYNNEI. The CDR3 totals 11 residues. The CDR3 DNA is TGTGCCAGCAGTGGGGCCACTAACCTGACGTTC. It translates to CASSGATNLTF.

This clonotype was recorded many times. CDR3 sequence (DNA): TGTGCCAGCAGCTTAGGGTCACAGCTGAACACTGAAGCTTTCTTT. This codes for CASSLGSQLNTEAFF. The chain recombines TRBV7-9 with TRBJ1-1; unclear D gene. V gave up 1 base and J gave up 0 bases, with 9 bases separating them. CDR3 size: 15 residues. Germline CDR1 reads SEHNR; CDR2 reads FQNEAQ (reference sequence).

This clonotype was observed a few times. V and J are TRBV29-1 and TRBJ2-5; D tentatively reads TRBD1 or TRBD2 (5 bases each). The CDR3 is 12 residues long. CDR1 and CDR2 from the germline V gene are SQVTM and ANQGSEA. The CDR3 nucleotides are TGCAGTGGGGGTGGGTTCCAAGAGACCCAGTACTTC. As protein: CSGGGFQETQYF.

This clonotype was picked up many times. V usage is TRBV20-1 and J usage is TRBJ2-7, with 14 bases aligning to TRBD2. The CDR3 runs 15 residues. Trimming took 5 bases from V and 7 from J; bases not matched to a gene: 10. CDR1 and CDR2 from the germline V gene are DFQATT and SNEGSKA (reference sequence). The CDR3 here is CSAVDRGLAGEEQYF. The CDR3 DNA reads as TGCAGTGCTGTCGATCGGGGACTAGCGGGAGAAGAGCAGTACTTC.

V gene TRBV4-3 combines with J gene TRBJ1-1; D is perhaps TRBD1 (5 bases). CDR1 LGHNA and CDR2 YSLEER come from the germline V gene. This CDR3 is built from 14 residues. V was trimmed by 3 bases and J by 0 bases, leaving 8 bases between them. The CDR3 here is CASSQWGVNTEAFF. The CDR3 DNA sequence: TGCGCCAGCAGCCAGTGGGGGGTGAACACTGAAGCTTTCTTT.

The genes are TRBV3-1 and TRBJ2-7; TRBD1 matches at 7 bases. Germline values: CDR1 LGHDT, CDR2 YNNKEL (reference sequence). The V gene end was trimmed by 6 bases and the J gene end by 5 bases; junction bases not matched to a gene: 10. The CDR3 contains 14 residues. CDR3 amino acids: CASSMWSGGNEQYF. CDR3 sequence (DNA): TGTGCCAGCAGTATGTGGTCAGGGGGAAACGAGCAGTACTTC.

The genes are TRBV4-1 and TRBJ2-3, with D possibly being TRBD1 (6 bases). Between the trimmed V and J ends, which lost 0 bases and 0 bases, there was a span of 10 bases. The CDR3 sequence is 16 residues long. CDR1 is MGHRA and CDR2 is YSYEKL in the germline V gene. The CDR3 DNA reads TGCGCCAGCAGCCAAGATAGGGGGAGTAGCACAGATACGCAGTATTTT. Its translation is CASSQDRGSSTDTQYF.

With regard to this clonotype: As the CDR3 is not closed by the conserved phenylalanine or tryptophan, this likely results from a read error. The chain employs TRBV7-9 and TRBJ1-6; TRBD1 aligns across 9 bases. Trimming removed 5 bases from V and 0 bases from J; junction bases left unmatched: 8. The V gene's germline CDR1 is SEHNR and CDR2 FQNEAQ (reference sequence). The CDR3 consists of 18 residues. CDR3 in DNA: TGTGCCAGCAGCATAACAGGGGGCCACTTCTCCTATAATTCACCCCTCCACTCT. Translating it yields CASSITGGHFSYNSPLHS.